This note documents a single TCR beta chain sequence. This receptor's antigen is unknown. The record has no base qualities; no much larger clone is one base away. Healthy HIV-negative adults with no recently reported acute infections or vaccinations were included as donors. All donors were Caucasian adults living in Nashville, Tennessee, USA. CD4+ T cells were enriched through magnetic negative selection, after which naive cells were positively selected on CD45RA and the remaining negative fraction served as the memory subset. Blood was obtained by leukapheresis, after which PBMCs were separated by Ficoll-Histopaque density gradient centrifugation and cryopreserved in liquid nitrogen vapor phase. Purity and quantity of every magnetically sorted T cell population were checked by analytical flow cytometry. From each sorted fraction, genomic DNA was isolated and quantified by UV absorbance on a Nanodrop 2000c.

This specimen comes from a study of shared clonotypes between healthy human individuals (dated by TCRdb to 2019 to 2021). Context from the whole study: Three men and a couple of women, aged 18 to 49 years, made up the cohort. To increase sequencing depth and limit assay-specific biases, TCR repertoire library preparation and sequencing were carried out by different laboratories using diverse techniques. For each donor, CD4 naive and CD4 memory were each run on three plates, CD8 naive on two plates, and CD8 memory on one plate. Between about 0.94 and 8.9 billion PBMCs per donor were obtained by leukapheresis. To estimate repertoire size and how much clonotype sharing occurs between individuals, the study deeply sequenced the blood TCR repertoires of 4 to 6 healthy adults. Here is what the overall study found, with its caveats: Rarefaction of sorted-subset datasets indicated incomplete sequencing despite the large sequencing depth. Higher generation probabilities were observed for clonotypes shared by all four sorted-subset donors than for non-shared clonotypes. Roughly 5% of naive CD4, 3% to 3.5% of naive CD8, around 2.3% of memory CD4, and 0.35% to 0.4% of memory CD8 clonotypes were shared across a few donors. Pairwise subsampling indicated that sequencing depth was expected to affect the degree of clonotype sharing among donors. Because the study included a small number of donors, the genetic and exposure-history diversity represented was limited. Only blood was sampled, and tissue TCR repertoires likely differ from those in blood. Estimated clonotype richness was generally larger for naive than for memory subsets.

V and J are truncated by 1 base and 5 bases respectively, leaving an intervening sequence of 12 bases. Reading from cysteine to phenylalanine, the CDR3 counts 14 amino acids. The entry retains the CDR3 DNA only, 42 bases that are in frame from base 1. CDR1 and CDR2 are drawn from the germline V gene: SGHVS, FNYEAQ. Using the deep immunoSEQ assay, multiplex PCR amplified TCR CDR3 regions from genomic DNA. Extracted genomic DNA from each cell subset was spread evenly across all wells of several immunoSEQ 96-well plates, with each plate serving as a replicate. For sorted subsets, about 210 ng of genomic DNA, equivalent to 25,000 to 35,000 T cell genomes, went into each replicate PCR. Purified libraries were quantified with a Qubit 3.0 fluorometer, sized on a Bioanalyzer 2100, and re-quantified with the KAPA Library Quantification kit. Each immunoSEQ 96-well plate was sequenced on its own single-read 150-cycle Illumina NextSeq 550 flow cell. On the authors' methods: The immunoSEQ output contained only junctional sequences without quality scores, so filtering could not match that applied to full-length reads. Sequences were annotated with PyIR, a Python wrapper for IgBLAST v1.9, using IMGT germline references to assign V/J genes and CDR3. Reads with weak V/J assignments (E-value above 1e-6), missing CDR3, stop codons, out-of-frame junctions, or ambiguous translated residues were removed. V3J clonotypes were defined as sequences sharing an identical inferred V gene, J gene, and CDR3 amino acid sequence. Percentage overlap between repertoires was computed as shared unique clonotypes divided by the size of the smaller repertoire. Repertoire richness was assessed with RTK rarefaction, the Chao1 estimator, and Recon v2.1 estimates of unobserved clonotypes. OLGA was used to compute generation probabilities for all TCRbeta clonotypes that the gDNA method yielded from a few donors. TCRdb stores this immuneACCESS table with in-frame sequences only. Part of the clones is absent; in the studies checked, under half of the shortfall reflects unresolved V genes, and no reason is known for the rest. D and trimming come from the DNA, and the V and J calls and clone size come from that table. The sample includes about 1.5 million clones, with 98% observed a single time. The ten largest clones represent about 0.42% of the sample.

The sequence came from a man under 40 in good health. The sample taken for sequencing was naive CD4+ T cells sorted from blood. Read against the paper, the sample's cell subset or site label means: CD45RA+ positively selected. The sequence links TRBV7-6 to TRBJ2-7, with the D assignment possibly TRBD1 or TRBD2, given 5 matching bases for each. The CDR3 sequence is CASSLGGSLDEQYF. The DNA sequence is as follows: TGTGCCAGCAGCTTAGGGGGGTCCCTCGACGAGCAGTACTTC.